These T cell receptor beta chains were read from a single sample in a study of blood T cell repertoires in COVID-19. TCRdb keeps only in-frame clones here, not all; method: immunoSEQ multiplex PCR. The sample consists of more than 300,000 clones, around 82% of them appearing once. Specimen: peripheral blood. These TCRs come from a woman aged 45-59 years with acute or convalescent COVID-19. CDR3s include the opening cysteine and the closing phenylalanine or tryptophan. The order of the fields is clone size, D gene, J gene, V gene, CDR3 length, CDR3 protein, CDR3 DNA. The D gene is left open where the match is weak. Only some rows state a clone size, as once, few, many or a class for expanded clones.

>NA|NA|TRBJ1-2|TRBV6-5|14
CASSYSEAYYGYTF
TGTGCCAGCAGTTACTCTGAGGCGTACTATGGCTACACCTTC
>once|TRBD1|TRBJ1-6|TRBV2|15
CASAVRDRENSPLHF
TGTGCCAGCGCTGTCCGGGACAGGGAAAATTCACCCCTCCACTTT
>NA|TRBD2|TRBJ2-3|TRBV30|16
CAWSPSKLASSDTQYF
TGTGCCTGGAGTCCATCTAAACTAGCGTCGTCAGATACGCAGTATTTT
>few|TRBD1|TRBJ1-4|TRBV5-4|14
CASSSGGSDEKLFF
TGTGCCAGCAGCTCAGGGGGTTCGGATGAAAAACTGTTTTTT
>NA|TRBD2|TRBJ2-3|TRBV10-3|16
CAISAGLAGITDTQYF
TGTGCCATCAGCGCCGGACTAGCGGGGATCACAGATACGCAGTATTTT
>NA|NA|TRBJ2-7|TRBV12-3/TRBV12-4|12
CASRYRQAEQYF
TGTGCCAGCAGATATAGACAGGCCGAGCAGTACTTC
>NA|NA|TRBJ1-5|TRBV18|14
CASSPQQGEQPQHF
TGTGCCAGCTCACCTCAACAGGGAGAACAGCCCCAGCATTTT
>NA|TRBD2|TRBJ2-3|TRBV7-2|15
CASSTLAGGGDTQYF
TGTGCCAGCAGCACCCTAGCGGGAGGTGGAGATACGCAGTATTTT
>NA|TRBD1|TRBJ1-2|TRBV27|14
CASSSRQGGYGYTF
TGTGCCAGCAGTTCCAGACAGGGCGGCTATGGCTACACCTTC
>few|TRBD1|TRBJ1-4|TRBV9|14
CASSPTGEGEKLFF
TGTGCCAGCAGCCCGACAGGGGAGGGTGAAAAACTGTTTTTT
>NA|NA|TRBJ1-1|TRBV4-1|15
CASRILGTLNTEAFF
TGCGCCAGCAGAATCTTAGGGACACTGAACACTGAAGCTTTCTTT
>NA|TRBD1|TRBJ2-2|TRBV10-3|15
CAISDRGKNTGELFF
TGTGCCATCAGTGACAGGGGGAAGAACACCGGGGAGCTGTTTTTT
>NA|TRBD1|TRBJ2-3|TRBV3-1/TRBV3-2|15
CASSQGDRRTDTQYF
TGTGCCAGCAGCCAAGGGGACAGGAGGACAGATACGCAGTATTTT
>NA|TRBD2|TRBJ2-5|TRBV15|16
CATSRATSGLQETQYF
TGTGCCACCAGCAGAGCGACTAGCGGGTTGCAAGAGACCCAGTACTTC
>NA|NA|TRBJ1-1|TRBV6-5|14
CASSRGQLHTEAFF
TGTGCCAGCAGTCGAGGACAGCTACACACTGAAGCTTTCTTT